This T cell receptor (beta chain) emerged from a study of neoadjuvant anti-PD-1 for oral cavity cancer. Points from the study as a whole: With three patients per group, TCR findings need larger cohorts.

Blood libraries mostly used roughly 500 ng genomic DNA, six replicates each. Assay used: immunoSEQ multiplex PCR; TCRdb lists only in-frame clones, some missing. Among roughly 68,000 clones listed, 85% to 90% were seen once. Germline CDR1 reads SGHVS; CDR2 reads FQNEAQ. V gave up 6 bases and J gave up 7 bases; unmatched junction bases: 14. The CDR3 has 16 amino acids. Time point specified: after neoadjuvant nivolumab, at surgical resection. Analysis of PBMCs was direct, with no culture step. About this clone itself: The antigen is unknown.

The clonotype originates from a person between 40 and 79 years old with oral cavity squamous cell carcinoma. Source: PBMCs, taken after nivolumab (anti-PD-1) treatment. This chain uses TRBV7-8 with TRBJ2-1, with TRBD2 identical over 8 bases. CDR3 sequence (DNA): TGTGCCAGCAGTTTACAGGCGGGACTAGTCTTAAATGAGCAGTTCTTC. As protein: CASSLQAGLVLNEQFF.